This T cell receptor beta chain was captured in a study of shared clonotypes between healthy human individuals. This clone was picked up one time. Method: immunoSEQ multiplex PCR; TCRdb's copy keeps in-frame clones and lacks some. The repertoire has some 1.1 million clones, approximately 80% of them found once; the top ten carry almost 0.9%. The CD4+ fraction was divided into a CD45RA+ naive subset and a CD45RA-negative memory subset. The CDR3 totals 15 residues. The germline CDR1 and CDR2 sequences are LGHNA and YSLEER. Germline trimming cut 4 bases from V and 7 bases from J; bases unmatched to any gene: 8.

The source material was memory CD4+ T cells from PBMCs. Documented subset: CD45RA-negative fraction. The chain joins TRBV4-3 to TRBJ1-5, with TRBD1 matching over 9 bases. The TCR comes from a man between 18 and 35 years old in good health. Some clones in this sample may be carry-over from other donors' samples. The CDR3 region has the DNA TGCGCCAGCAGCCGTCAGACAGGGGGTAACCAGCCCCAGCATTTT. This encodes CASSRQTGGNQPQHF.